The 10 T cell receptor beta chains presented below share a single source sample, sequenced in a study of T cell responses to AZD1222 COVID-19 vaccine. Some clones are missing from TCRdb's copy, which holds only in-frame ones; the method was immunoSEQ multiplex PCR. The sample has about 84,000 clones; 85% to 90% are singletons. The sequenced sample was peripheral blood, obtained on day 0 of AZD1222 vaccination. These receptors originate from an adult in good health.

V and J are TRBV10-1 and TRBJ2-3; perhaps TRBD2 as D (5 bases). The CDR3 is made up of 12 amino acids. The germline gives CDR1 WNHNN, CDR2 SYGVQD (reference sequence). Trimming took off 8 bases at V and 4 bases at J, with 10 bases between the two ends. CDR3 protein: CASGLGSDTQYF. CDR3 bases: TGCGCCAGCGGACTCGGCTCAGATACGCAGTATTTT.

V gene TRBV21-1 combines with J gene TRBJ2-1; the table gives TRBD2 as D, unverified against the DNA. TRBV21-1 is a pseudogene locus. The CDR3 spans 16 residues. CDR3 in amino acids: CASSKSASGYAHEQFF. The DNA of the CDR3 is TGTGCCAGCAGCAAATCCGCTAGCGGCTATGCCCATGAGCAGTTCTTC.

This chain uses TRBV19 with TRBJ1-1; tentatively, D is TRBD1 (6 bases). Germline loops: CDR1 LNHDA, CDR2 SQIVND (reference sequence). Trimming cost V 4 bases and J 0 bases, with 21 bases left between them. The CDR3 is made up of 18 amino acids. CDR3 amino acids: CASSNNRVQLPMNTEAFF. The CDR3, as DNA: TGTGCCAGTAGTAATAACAGGGTCCAGTTACCGATGAACACTGAAGCTTTCTTT.

This chain connects TRBV29-1 to TRBJ2-7, with D perhaps given as TRBD1 or TRBD2 (5 bases each). Germline CDR1 reads SQVTM; CDR2 reads ANQGSEA. The ends were cut back, 0 bases at V and 1 base at J, with 7 bases in the middle. The CDR3 extends over 13 amino acids. CDR3: CSVEEGESYEQYF. CDR3 in DNA: TGCAGCGTTGAAGAAGGGGAGTCCTACGAGCAGTACTTC.

V is TRBV2 and J is TRBJ1-2, with 8 bases identical to TRBD1. This CDR3 has 14 residues. V shed 1 base and J 7 bases; nucleotides not matched to a gene: 5. Germline assignment: CDR1 SNHLY and CDR2 FYNNEI. In DNA, the CDR3 is TGTGCCAGCAGTGAAGTCAGGGGGCAGGGTGGCTACACCTTC. It is translated as CASSEVRGQGGYTF.

The chain joins TRBV5-1 to TRBJ2-1; 10 positions agree with TRBD2. The CDR3 is 16 residues long. From germline, CDR1 is SGHRS and CDR2 YFSETQ. V shed 2 bases and J 2 bases; nucleotides not matched to a gene: 4. The CDR3 nucleotides read TGCGCCAGCAGCTTCCCTGGGACTAGCGCCTACAATGAGCAGTTCTTC. It yields the protein CASSFPGTSAYNEQFF.

J is TRBJ2-5 and V is TRBV18, with D possibly matching TRBD1 (6 bases). Germline V CDR1 and CDR2: KGHSH, LQKENI. The V end was cut by 3 bases, the J end by 5 bases, with 13 bases between. The CDR3 contains 14 residues. The CDR3 DNA follows: TGTGCCAGCTCACCTCCGGGACAAAGGGAGACCCAGTACTTC. It specifies CASSPPGQRETQYF.

The chain uses TRBV27 and TRBJ2-7, with D perhaps assigned TRBD1 or TRBD2 (5 bases each). Germline-derived CDR1 and CDR2 are MNHEY and SMNVEV (reference sequence). With 5 bases removed from V and 3 bases from J, the gap between germline ends came to 14 bases. CDR3 length: 14 amino acids. The CDR3 is CASSRDQENYEQYF. The CDR3 nucleotides are TGTGCCAGCAGTCGGGACCAAGAGAACTACGAGCAGTACTTC.

This chain joins TRBV11-1 and TRBJ2-5; D unclear. There are 14 residues in the CDR3. V was shortened by 4 bases and J by 2 bases, with 11 bases between the two germline ends. CDR1 SGHAT and CDR2 FQDESV come from the germline V gene (reference sequence). The CDR3 nucleotides are TGTGCCAGCAGCTCGGGCGGAACACAAGAGACCCAGTACTTC. This codes for CASSSGGTQETQYF.

J is TRBJ1-5 and V is TRBV28; D call uncertain. This CDR3 spans 12 amino acids. The germline CDR1 and CDR2 sequences are MDHEN and SYDVKM. V shed 4 bases and J shed 4 bases, with 5 bases lying between them. The CDR3 DNA is TGTGCCAGCAGTTCTGCTAATCAGCCCCAGCATTTT. This encodes CASSSANQPQHF.